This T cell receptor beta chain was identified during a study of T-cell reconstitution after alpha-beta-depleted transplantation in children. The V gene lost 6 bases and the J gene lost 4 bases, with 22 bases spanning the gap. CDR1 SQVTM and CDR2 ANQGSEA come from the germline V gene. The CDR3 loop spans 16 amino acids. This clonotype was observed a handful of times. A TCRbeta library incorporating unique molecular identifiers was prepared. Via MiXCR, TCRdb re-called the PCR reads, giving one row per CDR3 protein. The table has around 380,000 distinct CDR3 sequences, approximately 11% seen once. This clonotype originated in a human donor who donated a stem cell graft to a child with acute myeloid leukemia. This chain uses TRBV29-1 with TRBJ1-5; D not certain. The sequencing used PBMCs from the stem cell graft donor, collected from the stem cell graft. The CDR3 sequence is CSVAPGIITANQPQHF. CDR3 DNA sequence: TGCAGCGTCGCTCCCGGGATAATAACTGCAAATCAGCCCCAGCATTTT.